The rows below give T cell receptor beta chains drawn from one sample of a study of OX40 agonist ivuxolimab in advanced cancers. Profiling relied on immunoSEQ multiplex PCR, and the TCRdb table lists in-frame clones only, not all of them. Of 35,000 to 45,000 clones listed, 82% are singletons. The sample was CD4+ or CD8+ T cells sorted from blood, taken in a trial of the OX40 agonist ivuxolimab. The receptor source for this set is an adult with an advanced solid tumor such as melanoma, head and neck, liver or kidney cancer. The CDR3 runs from the conserved cysteine through the conserved F or W. The D gene is left open where the match is weak. Rows may omit the clone size; those that give it use once, few, many or a size class.

clone_size: few
j_call: TRBJ1-5
v_call: TRBV25-1
d_call: .
cdr3_nt: TGTGCCAGCAGTGAGGGCAGTTTTCATCAGCCCCAGCATTTT
cdr3_aa: CASSEGSFHQPQHF

clone_size: many
j_call: TRBJ2-7
v_call: TRBV7-2
d_call: TRBD2
cdr3_nt: TGTGCCAGCAGCTTTGGGGGGGTGAAGTACGAGCAGTACTTC
cdr3_aa: CASSFGGVKYEQYF

clone_size: .
j_call: TRBJ2-5
v_call: TRBV5-1
d_call: TRBD2
cdr3_nt: TGCGCCAGCTACCAGGGCGGGGGGGTCCAAGAGACCCAGTACTTC
cdr3_aa: CASYQGGGVQETQYF

clone_size: .
j_call: TRBJ2-2
v_call: TRBV29-1
d_call: TRBD1
cdr3_nt: TGCAGCGTACACCACAGGGGCGGCGGGGAGCTGTTTTTT
cdr3_aa: CSVHHRGGGELFF

clone_size: .
j_call: TRBJ2-1
v_call: TRBV4-1
d_call: TRBD2
cdr3_nt: TGCGCCAGCAGCCCGTGGACTAGCGGGGGAGTTTACAATGAGCAGTTCTTC
cdr3_aa: CASSPWTSGGVYNEQFF

clone_size: once
j_call: TRBJ2-3
v_call: TRBV28
d_call: .
cdr3_nt: TGTGCCAGCAGTTTAGTCAGCTCTAGCACAGATACGCAGTATTTT
cdr3_aa: CASSLVSSSTDTQYF

clone_size: .
j_call: TRBJ2-7
v_call: TRBV5-4
d_call: .
cdr3_nt: TGTGCCAGCAGCTTGGATGCTCGGGAGCAGTACTTC
cdr3_aa: CASSLDAREQYF

clone_size: .
j_call: TRBJ2-2
v_call: TRBV7-3
d_call: .
cdr3_nt: TGTGCCAGCAGCTTGTTGAACACCGGGGAGCTGTTTTTT
cdr3_aa: CASSLLNTGELFF

clone_size: .
j_call: TRBJ2-3
v_call: TRBV7-2
d_call: TRBD2
cdr3_nt: TGTGCCAGCAGCTTGGGACTAGCGGGGGCCCCCTCCACAGATACGCAGTATTTT
cdr3_aa: CASSLGLAGAPSTDTQYF

clone_size: .
j_call: TRBJ1-2
v_call: TRBV6-1
d_call: .
cdr3_nt: TGTGCCAGCAGTGAAGGCCCGGGCCCTAACTATGGCTACACCTTC
cdr3_aa: CASSEGPGPNYGYTF

clone_size: .
j_call: TRBJ2-2
v_call: TRBV30
d_call: .
cdr3_nt: TGTGCCTGGAGTGTACAACCCGGGGAGCTGTTTTTT
cdr3_aa: CAWSVQPGELFF

clone_size: .
j_call: TRBJ2-7
v_call: TRBV19
d_call: TRBD1
cdr3_nt: TGTGCCAGTAGTCGGGACAGGGATAACGAGCAGTACTTC
cdr3_aa: CASSRDRDNEQYF

clone_size: once
j_call: TRBJ2-3
v_call: TRBV2
d_call: .
cdr3_nt: TGTGCCAGCAGTGGACGAGACAGCACAGATACGCAGTATTTT
cdr3_aa: CASSGRDSTDTQYF

clone_size: .
j_call: TRBJ2-7
v_call: TRBV7-2
d_call: .
cdr3_nt: TGTGCCAGCAGCTTACGGCAGGGTCGCTCCTACGAGCAGTACTTC
cdr3_aa: CASSLRQGRSYEQYF

clone_size: .
j_call: TRBJ2-5
v_call: TRBV27
d_call: TRBD2
cdr3_nt: TGTGCCAGCAGTTGGACTAGCGGTGGGGGGGAGACCCAGTACTTC
cdr3_aa: CASSWTSGGGETQYF

clone_size: few
j_call: TRBJ1-1
v_call: TRBV19
d_call: .
cdr3_nt: TGTGCCAGTAGGATGGGGGGCACTGAAGCTTTCTTT
cdr3_aa: CASRMGGTEAFF

clone_size: .
j_call: TRBJ2-3
v_call: TRBV2
d_call: .
cdr3_nt: TGTGCCAGCAGCGAGGGCCCCGGCGTGGCTACGCAGTATTTT
cdr3_aa: CASSEGPGVATQYF

clone_size: .
j_call: TRBJ2-3
v_call: TRBV28
d_call: .
cdr3_nt: TGTGCCAGCAGTTTACTGTCGGATACGCAGTATTTT
cdr3_aa: CASSLLSDTQYF

clone_size: .
j_call: TRBJ1-1
v_call: TRBV7-2
d_call: .
cdr3_nt: TGTGCCAGCAGCTTAGCGGGTGGGGAAGCTTTCTTT
cdr3_aa: CASSLAGGEAFF

clone_size: .
j_call: TRBJ1-3
v_call: TRBV10-3
d_call: .
cdr3_nt: TGTGCCATCAGTGAGTCAGGGTACTCTGGAAACACCATATATTTT
cdr3_aa: CAISESGYSGNTIYF

clone_size: few
j_call: TRBJ2-5
v_call: TRBV5-1
d_call: .
cdr3_nt: TGCGCCAGCAGCCCCTCTAGCGAATTGAGCCAAGAGACCCAGTACTTC
cdr3_aa: CASSPSSELSQETQYF

clone_size: once
j_call: TRBJ1-4
v_call: TRBV27
d_call: .
cdr3_nt: TGTGCCAGCAGTTTAGGTCGGATGAATGAAAAACTGTTTTTT
cdr3_aa: CASSLGRMNEKLFF

clone_size: .
j_call: TRBJ1-2
v_call: TRBV11-2
d_call: .
cdr3_nt: TGTGCCAGCAGCTTAGGGGCCGGGGTTACGGCCTATGGCTACACCTTC
cdr3_aa: CASSLGAGVTAYGYTF

clone_size: .
j_call: TRBJ2-1
v_call: TRBV9
d_call: .
cdr3_nt: TGTGCCAGCAGCGCAGACACGTCCTACAATGAGCAGTTCTTC
cdr3_aa: CASSADTSYNEQFF

clone_size: .
j_call: TRBJ1-1
v_call: TRBV10-2
d_call: .
cdr3_nt: TGCGCCAGCAGGGTCCAGACGGGTACTGAAGCTTTCTTT
cdr3_aa: CASRVQTGTEAFF

clone_size: .
j_call: TRBJ2-7
v_call: TRBV6-6
d_call: .
cdr3_nt: TGTGCCAGCAGGGGGCCGTACGAGCAGTACTTC
cdr3_aa: CASRGPYEQYF

clone_size: .
j_call: TRBJ1-1
v_call: TRBV21-1
d_call: .
cdr3_nt: .
cdr3_aa: CASSFGEGNTEAFF

clone_size: once
j_call: TRBJ1-1
v_call: TRBV11-2
d_call: .
cdr3_nt: TGTGCCAGCAGCTTAGGTTCAGGGTCCACTGAAGCTTTCTTT
cdr3_aa: CASSLGSGSTEAFF

clone_size: .
j_call: TRBJ2-7
v_call: TRBV19
d_call: TRBD2
cdr3_nt: TGTGCCAGTAGTCGCGAGTGGGGGAGGGCACGATACGAGCAGTACTTC
cdr3_aa: CASSREWGRARYEQYF

clone_size: .
j_call: TRBJ1-3
v_call: TRBV11-2
d_call: TRBD1
cdr3_nt: TGTGCCAGCAGCGACAGGGTAGGAAACACCATATATTTT
cdr3_aa: CASSDRVGNTIYF

clone_size: .
j_call: TRBJ2-5
v_call: TRBV5-1
d_call: TRBD2
cdr3_nt: TGCGCCAGCAGCGAAGGACCAGCGGGGGGGCTGGAGACCCAGTACTTC
cdr3_aa: CASSEGPAGGLETQYF

clone_size: .
j_call: TRBJ2-7
v_call: TRBV2
d_call: .
cdr3_nt: TGTGCCAGCAGACCGAGGGGGGGCAAGTTCTACGAGCAGTACTTC
cdr3_aa: CASRPRGGKFYEQYF

clone_size: .
j_call: TRBJ1-1
v_call: TRBV4-1
d_call: .
cdr3_nt: TGCGCCAGCAGCCGGGTCGGTCCCTTTGGGAACACTGAAGCTTTCTTT
cdr3_aa: CASSRVGPFGNTEAFF

clone_size: .
j_call: TRBJ1-5
v_call: TRBV27
d_call: TRBD1
cdr3_nt: TGTGCCAGCAGGGGACAGGGTGACAATCAGCCCCAGCATTTT
cdr3_aa: CASRGQGDNQPQHF

clone_size: .
j_call: TRBJ2-6
v_call: TRBV4-1
d_call: .
cdr3_nt: TGCGCCAGCAGCCAAGACCCTTCTGGGGCCAACGTCCTGACTTTC
cdr3_aa: CASSQDPSGANVLTF

clone_size: many
j_call: TRBJ2-7
v_call: TRBV6-5
d_call: .
cdr3_nt: TGTGCCAGCAGTTTCTCGGGGGATGAGCAGTACTTC
cdr3_aa: CASSFSGDEQYF

clone_size: few
j_call: TRBJ1-4
v_call: TRBV7-9
d_call: .
cdr3_nt: TGTGCCAGCAGCGCCCCTTCCGGGTTCGGAGTTTATGAAAAACTGTTTTTT
cdr3_aa: CASSAPSGFGVYEKLFF